This TCR beta chain is from a study of T-cell reconstitution after alpha-beta-depleted transplantation in children. TCRbeta library construction was performed incorporating unique molecular identifiers. TCRdb independently ran MiXCR on the PCR reads; one entry per CDR3 protein. The top ten hold under 45% of the sample, which has 610,000 or so distinct CDR3 sequences, more than 20% seen once. Study-wide results and caveats: T-cell numbers and diversity, one year after transplant, stemmed largely from T cells that were newly produced.

The CDR3 consists of 16 residues. The germline V gene has CDR1 SGHVS and CDR2 FNYEAQ. Trimming took off 4 bases at V and 13 bases at J, with 23 bases between the two ends. Concerning this clonotype: Antigen unknown.

The material sequenced was PBMCs, taken before TCRalphabeta/CD19-depleted stem cell transplant. The sequence derives from a boy younger than two with Wiskott-Aldrich syndrome, due to receive a stem cell transplant. V is TRBV7-6 and J is TRBJ1-6; D gene ambiguous. CDR3 protein: CASSSSALRVLSPLHF. The DNA for the CDR3 is TGTGCCAGCAGCTCGTCGGCCCTCCGGGTGTTGTCCCCCCTCCACTTT.